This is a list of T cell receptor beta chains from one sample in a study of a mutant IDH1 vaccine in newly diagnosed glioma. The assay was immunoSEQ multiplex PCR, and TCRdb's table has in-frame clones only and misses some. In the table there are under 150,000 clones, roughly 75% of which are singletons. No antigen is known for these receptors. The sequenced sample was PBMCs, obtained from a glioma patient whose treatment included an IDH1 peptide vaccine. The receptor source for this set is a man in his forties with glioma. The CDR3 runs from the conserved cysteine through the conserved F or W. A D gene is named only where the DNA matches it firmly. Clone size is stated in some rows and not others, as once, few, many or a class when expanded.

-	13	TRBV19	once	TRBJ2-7	CASSGAERYEQYF	TGTGCCAGTTCAGGGGCAGAGCGGTACGAGCAGTACTTC
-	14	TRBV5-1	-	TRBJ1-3	CASSLESPGNTIYF	TGCGCCAGCAGCTTGGAATCTCCTGGAAACACCATATATTTT
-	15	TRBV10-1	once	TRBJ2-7	CASSEGGGRSYEQYF	TGCGCCAGCAGTGAGGGAGGCGGCCGTTCCTACGAGCAGTACTTC
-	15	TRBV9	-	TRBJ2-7	CASSAGGTLSYEQYF	TGTGCCAGCAGCGCCGGCGGGACCCTCTCCTACGAGCAGTACTTC
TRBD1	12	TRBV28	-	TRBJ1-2	CASSSGTDGYTF	TGTGCCAGCAGTTCCGGGACAGATGGCTACACCTTC
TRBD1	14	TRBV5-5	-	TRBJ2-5	CASSSDRAQVAQYF	TGTGCCAGCAGCTCGGACAGGGCCCAAGTGGCCCAGTACTTC
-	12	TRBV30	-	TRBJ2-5	CAWSVQGKTQYF	TGTGCCTGGAGTGTGCAGGGGAAGACCCAGTACTTC
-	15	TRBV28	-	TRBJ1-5	CASSLLEGGVKPQHF	TGTGCCAGCAGTTTACTAGAAGGGGGTGTAAAGCCCCAGCATTTT
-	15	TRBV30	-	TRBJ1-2	CAWSAYNWRSNGYTF	TGTGCCTGGAGTGCCTATAACTGGAGATCTAATGGCTACACCTTC
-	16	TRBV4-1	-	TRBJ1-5	CASSQSMGGLDQPQHF	TGCGCCAGCAGCCAATCAATGGGGGGGTTAGATCAGCCCCAGCATTTT
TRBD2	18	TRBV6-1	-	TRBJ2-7	CASSEGRTSGGQTYEQYF	TGTGCCAGCAGTGAAGGGCGAACTAGCGGGGGCCAAACCTACGAGCAGTACTTC
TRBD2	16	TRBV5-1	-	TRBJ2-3	CASSYYSGRRTDTQYF	TGCGCCAGCAGCTACTATAGCGGGAGGCGCACAGATACGCAGTATTTT
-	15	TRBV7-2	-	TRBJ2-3	CASSLDGGLTDTQYF	TGTGCCAGCAGCTTAGATGGGGGCTTAACAGATACGCAGTATTTT
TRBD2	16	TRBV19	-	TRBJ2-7	CASSIWKAGGPYEQYF	TGTGCCAGTAGTATATGGAAAGCGGGGGGGCCCTACGAGCAGTACTTC
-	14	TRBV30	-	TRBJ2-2	CAWSQGLRTGELFF	TGTGCCTGGAGCCAAGGCCTCCGCACCGGGGAGCTGTTTTTT
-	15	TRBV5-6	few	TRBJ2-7	CASSLYNREAYEQYF	TGTGCCAGCAGCTTGTACAACAGGGAGGCCTACGAGCAGTACTTC
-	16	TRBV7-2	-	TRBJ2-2	CASSILPSQNTGELFF	TGTGCCAGCAGCATACTCCCTAGCCAGAACACCGGGGAGCTGTTTTTT
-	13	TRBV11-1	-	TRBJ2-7	CASSARHSYEQYF	TGTGCCAGCAGCGCCAGACACAGCTACGAGCAGTACTTC
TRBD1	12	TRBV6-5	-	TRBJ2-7	CASSLTGTGLNF	TGTGCCAGCAGCTTAACCGGGACAGGGCTGAACTTC
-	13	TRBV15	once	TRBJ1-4	CATSSRSSEKLFF	TGTGCCACCAGCAGCCGATCCTCCGAAAAACTGTTTTTT
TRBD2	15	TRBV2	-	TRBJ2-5	CASRLAGWYQETQYF	TGTGCCAGCAGACTAGCGGGGTGGTACCAAGAGACCCAGTACTTC
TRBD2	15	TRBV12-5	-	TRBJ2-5	CASGIQTRGEGTQYF	TGTGCTAGTGGTATTCAAACCCGGGGGGAGGGGACCCAGTACTTC
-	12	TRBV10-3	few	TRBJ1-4	CAISERDEKLFF	TGTGCCATCAGTGAGAGGGATGAAAAACTGTTTTTT
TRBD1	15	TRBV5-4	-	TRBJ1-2	CASSWPGQGNYGYTF	TGTGCCAGCAGCTGGCCGGGACAGGGAAACTATGGCTACACCTTC
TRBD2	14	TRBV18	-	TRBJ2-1	CASPKPGGGNEQFF	TGTGCCAGCCCCAAACCGGGGGGGGGTAATGAGCAGTTCTTC
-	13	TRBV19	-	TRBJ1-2	CASSITYNYGYTF	TGTGCCAGTAGTATTACGTATAACTATGGCTACACCTTC